This TCR beta chain was profiled in a study of cytomegalovirus exposure and HLA in healthy donors. Remarks on this clone: Other DNA sequences within the sample encode an identical CDR3.

The CDR3 sequence is 14 residues long. The ends were cut back, 0 bases at V and 1 base at J, with 5 bases in the middle. Germline CDR1 is SGHVS and CDR2 is FNYEAQ. The PCR had 60 Vbeta and 13 Jbeta primers. The repertoire was sequenced with immunoSEQ multiplex PCR; TCRdb's copy has only in-frame clones and lacks some. The sample consists of fewer than 200,000 clones, 82% of them appearing once. The chain uses TRBV7-6 and TRBJ2-3; D might be TRBD1 (5 bases). The receptor comes from a girl between 10 and 17 years old in good health and CMV-seropositive. Sequenced sample: PBMCs. DNA for the CDR3: TGTGCCAGCAGCTTAGCAGGGGGCACAGATACGCAGTATTTT. Amino acid sequence: CASSLAGGTDTQYF.